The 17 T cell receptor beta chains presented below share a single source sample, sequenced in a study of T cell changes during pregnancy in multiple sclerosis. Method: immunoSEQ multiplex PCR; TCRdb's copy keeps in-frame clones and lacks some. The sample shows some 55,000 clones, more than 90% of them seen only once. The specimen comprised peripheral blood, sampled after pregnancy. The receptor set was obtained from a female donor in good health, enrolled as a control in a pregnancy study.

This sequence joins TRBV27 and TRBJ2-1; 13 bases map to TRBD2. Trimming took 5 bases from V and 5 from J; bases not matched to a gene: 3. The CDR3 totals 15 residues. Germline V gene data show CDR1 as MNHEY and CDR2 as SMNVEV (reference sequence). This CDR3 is CASSPGLAGDNEQFF. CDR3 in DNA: TGTGCCAGCAGTCCCGGACTAGCGGGAGACAATGAGCAGTTCTTC.

CDR3 amino acids: CASRFNRESNSPLHF. CDR3 sequence (DNA): TGTGCCAGCAGATTCAACAGGGAATCGAATTCACCCCTCCACTTT. J is TRBJ1-6 and V is TRBV28; D possibly corresponds to TRBD1 (6 bases). V lost 6 bases and J 7 bases, leaving 16 bases between the germline ends. CDR3 length: 15 residues. In germline, CDR1 is MDHEN, CDR2 SYDVKM.

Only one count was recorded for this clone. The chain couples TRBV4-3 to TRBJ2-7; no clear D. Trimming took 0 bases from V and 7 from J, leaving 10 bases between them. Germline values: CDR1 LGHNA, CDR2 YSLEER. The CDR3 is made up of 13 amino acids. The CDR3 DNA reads TGCGCCAGCAGCCAAGACAGGATGGTGGAGCAGTACTTC. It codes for CASSQDRMVEQYF.

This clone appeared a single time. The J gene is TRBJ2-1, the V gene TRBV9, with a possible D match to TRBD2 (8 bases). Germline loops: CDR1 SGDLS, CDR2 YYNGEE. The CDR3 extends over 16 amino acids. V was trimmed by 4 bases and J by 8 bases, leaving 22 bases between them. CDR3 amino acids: CASSLKDRTSMDEQFF. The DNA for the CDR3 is TGTGCCAGCAGCTTAAAGGACAGGACTAGCATGGATGAGCAGTTCTTC.

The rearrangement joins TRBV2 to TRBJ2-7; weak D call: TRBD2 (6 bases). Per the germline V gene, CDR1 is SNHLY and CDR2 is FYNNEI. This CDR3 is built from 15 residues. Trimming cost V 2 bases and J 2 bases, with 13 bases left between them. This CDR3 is CASSESQGGTYEQYF. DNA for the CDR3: TGTGCCAGCAGTGAAAGCCAGGGAGGAACCTACGAGCAGTACTTC.

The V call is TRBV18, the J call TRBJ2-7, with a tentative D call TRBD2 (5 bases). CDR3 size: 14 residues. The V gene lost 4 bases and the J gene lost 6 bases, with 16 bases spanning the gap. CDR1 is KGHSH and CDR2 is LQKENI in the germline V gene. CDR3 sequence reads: CASSQTGVFSEQYF. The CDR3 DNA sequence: TGTGCCAGCTCACAAACCGGGGTATTCAGCGAGCAGTACTTC.

The CDR3 DNA sequence: TGTGCCTGGGCCCCGGGACTGCGAAACACCATATATTTT. Its protein product is CAWAPGLRNTIYF. The V and J genes are TRBV30 and TRBJ1-3; D might be TRBD1 (5 bases). Germline V gene lookup returns CDR1 GTSNPN and CDR2 SVGIG (reference sequence). Trimming shortened V by 5 bases and J by 5 bases, and 13 bases separated the two germline ends. The length of the CDR3 is 13 residues.

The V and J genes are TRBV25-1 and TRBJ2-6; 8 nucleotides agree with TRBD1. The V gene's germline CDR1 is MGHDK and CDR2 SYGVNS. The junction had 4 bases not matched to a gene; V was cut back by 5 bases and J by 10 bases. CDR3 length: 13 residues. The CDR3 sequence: CASSPQGGNVLTF. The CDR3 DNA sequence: TGTGCCAGCAGTCCACAGGGGGGAAACGTCCTGACTTTC. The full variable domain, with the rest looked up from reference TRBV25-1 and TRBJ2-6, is EADIYQTPRYLVIGTGKKITLECSQTMGHDKMYWYQQDPGMELHLIHYSYGVNSTEKGDLSSESTVSRIRTEHFPLTLESARPSHTSQYLCASSPQGGNVLTFGAGSRLTVL.

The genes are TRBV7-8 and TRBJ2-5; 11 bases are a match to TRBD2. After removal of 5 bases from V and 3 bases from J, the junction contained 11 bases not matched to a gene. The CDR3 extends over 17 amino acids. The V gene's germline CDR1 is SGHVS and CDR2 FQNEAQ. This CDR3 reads CASSPRRLAGTEETQYF. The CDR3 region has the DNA TGTGCCAGCAGCCCTCGGCGACTAGCGGGAACGGAAGAGACCCAGTACTTC.

CDR3: CASSLGRGSGSTNEKLFF. In DNA form, the CDR3 reads TGCGCCAGCAGCTTGGGCAGGGGCAGCGGCTCGACTAATGAAAAACTGTTTTTT. The chain is built from TRBV5-1 and TRBJ1-4; TRBD1 might be the D (6 bases). The CDR3 runs to 18 residues. Germline CDR1 and CDR2: SGHRS and YFSETQ. Between the trimmed V and J ends, which lost 0 bases and 2 bases, there was a span of 17 bases.

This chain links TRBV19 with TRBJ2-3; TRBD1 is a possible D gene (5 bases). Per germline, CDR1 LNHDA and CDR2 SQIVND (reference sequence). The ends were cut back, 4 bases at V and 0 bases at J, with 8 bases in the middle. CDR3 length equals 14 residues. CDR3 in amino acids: CASSTTASTDTQYF. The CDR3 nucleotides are TGTGCCAGTAGTACGACAGCGAGCACAGATACGCAGTATTTT. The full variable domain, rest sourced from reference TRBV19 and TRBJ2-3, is DGGITQSPKYLFRKEGQNVTLSCEQNLNHDAMYWYRQDPGQGLRLIYYSQIVNDFQKGDIAEGYSVSREKKESFPLTVTSAQKNPTAFYLCASSTTASTDTQYFGPGTRLTVL.

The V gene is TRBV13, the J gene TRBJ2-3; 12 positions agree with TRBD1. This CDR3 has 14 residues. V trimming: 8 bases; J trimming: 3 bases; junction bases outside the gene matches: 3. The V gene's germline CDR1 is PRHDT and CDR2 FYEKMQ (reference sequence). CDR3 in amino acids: CASRDRGHTDTQYF. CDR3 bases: TGTGCCAGCCGGGACAGGGGGCATACAGATACGCAGTATTTT.

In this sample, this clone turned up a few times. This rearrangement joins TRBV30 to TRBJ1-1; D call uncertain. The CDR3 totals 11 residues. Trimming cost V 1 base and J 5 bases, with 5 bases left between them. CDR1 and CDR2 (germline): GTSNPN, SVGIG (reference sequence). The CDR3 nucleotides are TGTGCCTGGAGTGCGGTTACTGAAGCTTTCTTT. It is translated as CAWSAVTEAFF.

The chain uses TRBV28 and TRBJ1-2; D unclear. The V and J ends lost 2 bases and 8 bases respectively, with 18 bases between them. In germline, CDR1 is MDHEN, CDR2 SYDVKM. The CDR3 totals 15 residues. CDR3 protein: CASSLVQRSEGGYTF. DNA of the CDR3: TGTGCCAGCAGTTTAGTCCAGAGGAGTGAAGGCGGCTACACCTTC.

CDR3: CASSLVRTGQEDGYTF. The CDR3 DNA reads as TGTGCCAGCAGCTTAGTAAGAACAGGGCAGGAGGATGGCTACACCTTC. The chain is built from TRBV11-2 and TRBJ1-2; maybe TRBD1 (6 bases). This CDR3 spans 16 amino acids. Germline CDR1 SGHAT, CDR2 FQNNGV. V gave up 1 base and J gave up 6 bases, with 18 bases separating them. Variable domain in full (rest from reference TRBV11-2 and TRBJ1-2): EAGVAQSPRYKIIEKRQSVAFWCNPISGHATLYWYQQILGQGPKLLIQFQNNGVVDDSQLPKDRFSAERLKGVDSTLKIQPAKLEDSAVYLCASSLVRTGQEDGYTFGSGTRLTVV.

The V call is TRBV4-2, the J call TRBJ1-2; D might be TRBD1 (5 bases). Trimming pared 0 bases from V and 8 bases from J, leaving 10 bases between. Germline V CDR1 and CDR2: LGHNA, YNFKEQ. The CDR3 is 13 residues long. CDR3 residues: CASSQDRQGGYTF. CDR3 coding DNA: TGTGCCAGCAGCCAAGATAGGCAGGGCGGCTACACCTTC.

In nucleotides, the CDR3 is TGTGCCAGCACTCACCATAGCGGACTAACCTACGAGCAGTACTTC. The encoded protein is CASTHHSGLTYEQYF. V usage is TRBV6-5 and J usage is TRBJ2-7; a weak D match, TRBD2 (6 bases). There are 15 residues in the CDR3. CDR1 and CDR2 (germline): MNHEY, SVGAGI. V lost 7 bases to trimming and J lost 2 bases, with 18 bases between them.